This entry concerns a single T cell receptor (beta chain). The data originate from a study of blood T cell repertoires in COVID-19. Data came from immunoSEQ multiplex PCR; TCRdb stores just in-frame clones and leaves some out. The sample holds approximately 100,000 clones, around 92% seen once. This CDR3 region has 17 residues. In germline, CDR1 is SGHRS, CDR2 YFSETQ. V shed 0 bases and J 0 bases; nucleotides not matched to a gene: 8. Sequenced input: peripheral blood. The source is a man aged 50 to 60 with active COVID-19. V usage is TRBV5-1 and J usage is TRBJ2-7; TRBD2 matches 8 bases. CDR3 coding DNA: TGCGCCAGCAGCTTGGAACCTAGCGGGCCTAGCTCCTACGAGCAGTACTTC. Translation: CASSLEPSGPSSYEQYF. The whole variable domain, remainder taken from reference TRBV5-1 and TRBJ2-7, is KAGVTQTPRYLIKTRGQQVTLSCSPISGHRSVSWYQQTPGQGLQFLFEYFSETQRNKGNFPGRFSGRQFSNSRSEMNVSTLELGDSALYLCASSLEPSGPSSYEQYFGPGTRLTVT.